The clone carrying this T cell receptor beta chain was seen only a few times. The antigen remains unidentified. The sample is drawn from a study of blood T cells in healthy people across ages. Regarding the study as a whole: Strong correlation was found linking TCR beta diversity to naive T cell percentage. Naive CD4+ cells and diversity were both higher in long-lived donors than in aged donors. Across the age range, TCR beta diversity per million T cells fell in a roughly linear way.

For the second PCR, which ran for roughly 6 to 11 cycles, a sample-barcoded 5' primer and a J-beta primer mix were used. Each cDNA molecule carried a tag from a template-switch adaptor that contained 12 random nucleotides. TCRdb re-called the 5' RACE reads through MiXCR, storing one row per CDR3 protein. Of some 1,500,000 distinct CDR3 sequences listed, approximately 42% are singletons. CDR3 length: 15 amino acids. The germline V gene has CDR1 MNHEY and CDR2 SVGAGI. V shed 7 bases and J 1 base; nucleotides not matched to a gene: 7. This TCR derives from a woman younger than 35 in good health. What was sequenced was blood. The chain has TRBV6-5 and TRBJ1-1; 9 bases agree with TRBD1. This CDR3 reads CASTLSTGGNTEAFF. CDR3 in DNA: TGTGCCAGCACCCTCTCGACAGGGGGGAACACTGAAGCTTTCTTT.